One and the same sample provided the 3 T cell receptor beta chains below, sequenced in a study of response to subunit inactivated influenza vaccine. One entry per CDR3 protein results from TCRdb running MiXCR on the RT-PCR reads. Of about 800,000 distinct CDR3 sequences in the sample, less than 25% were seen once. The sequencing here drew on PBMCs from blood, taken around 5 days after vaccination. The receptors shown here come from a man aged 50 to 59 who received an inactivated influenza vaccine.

CDR3 sequence reads: CASSLVSTGLSEAFF. The CDR3 DNA reads TGCGCCAGCAGCTTGGTATCGACAGGGCTCTCTGAAGCTTTCTTT. The V call is TRBV5-1, the J call TRBJ1-1; 7 nucleotides line up with TRBD1. CDR1 and CDR2 from the germline V gene are SGHRS and YFSETQ. V was clipped by 0 bases and J by 6 bases; unmatched bases: 8. The CDR3 loop spans 15 amino acids.

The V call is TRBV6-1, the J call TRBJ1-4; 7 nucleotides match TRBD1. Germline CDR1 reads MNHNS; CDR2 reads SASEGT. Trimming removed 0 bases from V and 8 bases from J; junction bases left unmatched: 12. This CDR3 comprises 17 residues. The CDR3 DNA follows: TGTGCCAGCAGTGAAGCAGGATCCAGGACAGGAGGAGAAAAACTGTTTTTT. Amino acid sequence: CASSEAGSRTGGEKLFF.

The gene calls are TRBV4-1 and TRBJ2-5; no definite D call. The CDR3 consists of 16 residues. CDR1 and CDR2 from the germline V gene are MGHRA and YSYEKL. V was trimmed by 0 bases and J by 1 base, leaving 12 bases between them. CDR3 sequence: CASSQDWSAIQETQYF. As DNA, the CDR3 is TGCGCCAGCAGCCAAGATTGGAGCGCAATCCAAGAGACCCAGTACTTC.